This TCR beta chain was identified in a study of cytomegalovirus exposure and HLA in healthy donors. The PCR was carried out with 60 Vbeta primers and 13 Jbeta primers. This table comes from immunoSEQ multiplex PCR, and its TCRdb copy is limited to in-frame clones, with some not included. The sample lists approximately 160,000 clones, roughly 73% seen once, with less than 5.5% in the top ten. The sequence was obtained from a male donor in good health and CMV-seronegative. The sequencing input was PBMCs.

The DNA for the CDR3 is TGTGCCAGCAGCCCGGGGGGGCTAGCGGGCCAAGAGACCCAGTACTTC. As protein: CASSPGGLAGQETQYF. The V gene is TRBV7-6, the J gene TRBJ2-5; 8 bases are a match to TRBD2. Germline V lookup: CDR1 SGHVS, CDR2 FNYEAQ. The CDR3 runs to 16 residues. The V gene end was trimmed by 5 bases and the J gene end by 1 base; junction bases not matched to a gene: 9.